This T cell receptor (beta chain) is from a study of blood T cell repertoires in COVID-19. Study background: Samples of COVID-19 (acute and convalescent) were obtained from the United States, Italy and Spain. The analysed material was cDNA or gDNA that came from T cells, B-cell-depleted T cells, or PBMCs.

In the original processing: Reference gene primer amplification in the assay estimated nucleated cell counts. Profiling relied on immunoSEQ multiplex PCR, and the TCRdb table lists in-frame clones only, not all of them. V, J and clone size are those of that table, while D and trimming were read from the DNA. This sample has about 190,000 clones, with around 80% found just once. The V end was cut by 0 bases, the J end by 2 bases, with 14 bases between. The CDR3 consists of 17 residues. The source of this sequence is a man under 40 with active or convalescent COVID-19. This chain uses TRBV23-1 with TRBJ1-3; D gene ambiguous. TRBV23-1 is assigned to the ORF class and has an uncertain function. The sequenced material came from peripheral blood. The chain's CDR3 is CASSQSEVESAGNTIYF. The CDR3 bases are TGCGCCAGCAGTCAATCGGAGGTGGAAAGCGCTGGAAACACCATATATTTT.